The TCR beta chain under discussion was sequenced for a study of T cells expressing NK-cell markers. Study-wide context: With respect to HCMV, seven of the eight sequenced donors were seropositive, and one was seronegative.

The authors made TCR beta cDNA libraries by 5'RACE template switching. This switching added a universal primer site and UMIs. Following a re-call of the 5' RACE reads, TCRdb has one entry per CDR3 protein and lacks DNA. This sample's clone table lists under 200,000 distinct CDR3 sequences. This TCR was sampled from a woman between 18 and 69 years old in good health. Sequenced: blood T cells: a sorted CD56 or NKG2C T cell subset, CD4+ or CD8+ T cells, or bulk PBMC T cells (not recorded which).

The CDR3 protein is CASSEPWVYEQYF. The V call is TRBV2, the J call TRBJ2-7. The CDR3 contains 13 residues. The V gene's germline CDR1 is SNHLY and CDR2 FYNNEI.